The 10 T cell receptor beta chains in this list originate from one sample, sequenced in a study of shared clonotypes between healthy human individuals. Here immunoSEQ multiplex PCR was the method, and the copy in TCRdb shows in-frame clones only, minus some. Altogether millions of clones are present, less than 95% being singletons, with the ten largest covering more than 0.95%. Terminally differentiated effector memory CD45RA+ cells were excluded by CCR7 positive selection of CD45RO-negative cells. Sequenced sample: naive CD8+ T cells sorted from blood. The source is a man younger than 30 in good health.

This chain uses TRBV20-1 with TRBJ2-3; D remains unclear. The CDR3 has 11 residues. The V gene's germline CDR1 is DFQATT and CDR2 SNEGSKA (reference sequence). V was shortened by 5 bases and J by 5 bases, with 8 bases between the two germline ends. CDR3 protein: CSARKVDTQYF. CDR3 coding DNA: TGCAGTGCTCGGAAGGTAGATACGCAGTATTTT.

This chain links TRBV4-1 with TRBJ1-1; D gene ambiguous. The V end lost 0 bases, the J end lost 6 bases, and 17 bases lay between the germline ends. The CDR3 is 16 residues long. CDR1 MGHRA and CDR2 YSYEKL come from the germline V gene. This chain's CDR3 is CASSQDLPGLTAEAFF. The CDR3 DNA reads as TGCGCCAGCAGCCAAGATCTCCCAGGTCTCACCGCTGAAGCTTTCTTT.

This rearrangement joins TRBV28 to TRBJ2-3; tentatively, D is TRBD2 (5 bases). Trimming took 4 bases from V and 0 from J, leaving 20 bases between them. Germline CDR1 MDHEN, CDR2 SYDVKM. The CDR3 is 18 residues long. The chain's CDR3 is CASSSSRVTDYSTDTQYF. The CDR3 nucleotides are TGTGCCAGCAGTTCGAGCCGGGTTACAGACTATAGCACAGATACGCAGTATTTT.

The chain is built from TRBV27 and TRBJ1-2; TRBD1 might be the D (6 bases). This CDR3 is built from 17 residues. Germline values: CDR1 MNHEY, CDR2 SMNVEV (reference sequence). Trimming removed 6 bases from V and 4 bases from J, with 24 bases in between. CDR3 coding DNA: TGTGCCAGCAGCCCCCAGGGGTCCCACCTTATTTTCTATGGCTACACCTTC. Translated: CASSPQGSHLIFYGYTF.

CDR3 residues: CASSDPLKAGNTIYF. CDR3 bases: TGTGCCAGCAGCGATCCATTAAAGGCTGGAAACACCATATATTTT. The genes are TRBV9 and TRBJ1-3; D not resolved. Trimming removed 3 bases from V and 2 bases from J, with 12 bases in between. The length of the CDR3 is 15 residues. Germline loops: CDR1 SGDLS, CDR2 YYNGEE.

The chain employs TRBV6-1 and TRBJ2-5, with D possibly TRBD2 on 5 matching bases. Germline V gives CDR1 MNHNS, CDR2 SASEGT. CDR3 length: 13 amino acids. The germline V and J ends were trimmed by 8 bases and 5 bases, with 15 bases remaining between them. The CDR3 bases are TGTGCCAGCGATATACCGGACTGGGAGACCCAGTACTTC. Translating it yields CASDIPDWETQYF.

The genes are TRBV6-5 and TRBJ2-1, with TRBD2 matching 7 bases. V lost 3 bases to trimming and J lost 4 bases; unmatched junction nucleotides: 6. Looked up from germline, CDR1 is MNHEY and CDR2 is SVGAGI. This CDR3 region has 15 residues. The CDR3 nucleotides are TGTGCCAGCAGTTATGAGAGGGAGGGGTACAATGAGCAGTTCTTC. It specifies CASSYEREGYNEQFF.

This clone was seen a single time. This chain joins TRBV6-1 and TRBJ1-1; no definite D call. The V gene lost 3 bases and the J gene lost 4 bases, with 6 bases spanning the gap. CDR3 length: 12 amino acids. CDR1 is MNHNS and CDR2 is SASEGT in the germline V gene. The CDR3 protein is CASSDFVTEAFF. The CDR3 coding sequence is TGTGCCAGCAGTGATTTTGTCACTGAAGCTTTCTTT.

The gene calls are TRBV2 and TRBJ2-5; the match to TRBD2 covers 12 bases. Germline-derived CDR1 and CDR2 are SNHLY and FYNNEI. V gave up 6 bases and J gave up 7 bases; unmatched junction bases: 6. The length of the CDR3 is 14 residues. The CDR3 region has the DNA TGTGCCAGCAGCCTAGCGGGGGGGCAGGGGACCCAGTACTTC. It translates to CASSLAGGQGTQYF.

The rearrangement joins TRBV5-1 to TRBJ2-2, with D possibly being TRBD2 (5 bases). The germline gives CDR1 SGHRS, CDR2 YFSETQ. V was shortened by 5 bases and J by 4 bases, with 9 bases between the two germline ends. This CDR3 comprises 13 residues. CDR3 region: CASRLVSTGELFF. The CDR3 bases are TGCGCCAGCAGACTAGTCAGCACCGGGGAGCTGTTTTTT.